The 17 T cell receptor beta chains in this list originate from one sample, sequenced in a study of blood T cell repertoires in COVID-19. Profiling relied on immunoSEQ multiplex PCR, and the TCRdb table lists in-frame clones only, not all of them. The table includes about 140,000 clones, just over 85% detected once. Input material: peripheral blood. These receptors were obtained from a woman in her fifties or sixties with acute or convalescent COVID-19.

This clone was seen only once. The chain links TRBV11-2 to TRBJ1-1; D is possibly TRBD1 (5 bases). The germline V gene encodes CDR1 SGHAT and CDR2 FQNNGV. The CDR3 is made up of 15 amino acids. With 2 bases removed from V and 0 bases from J, the gap between germline ends came to 10 bases. CDR3 DNA: TGTGCCAGCAGCTTACCGACAGAGCTGAACACTGAAGCTTTCTTT. Its protein is CASSLPTELNTEAFF.

V gene TRBV20-1 combines with J gene TRBJ1-2, with D perhaps TRBD1 (5 bases). CDR3 size: 13 residues. V was trimmed by 3 bases and J by 4 bases, leaving 12 bases between them. Per the germline V gene, CDR1 is DFQATT and CDR2 is SNEGSKA (reference sequence). CDR3 residues: CSASTGATYGYTF. Here the CDR3 DNA reads TGCAGTGCTAGTACAGGCGCTACCTATGGCTACACCTTC.

The V and J genes are TRBV4-1 and TRBJ2-3, with D possibly matching TRBD2 (5 bases). The CDR3 totals 15 residues. Between the trimmed V and J ends, which lost 3 bases and 0 bases, there was a span of 10 bases. Germline V gives CDR1 MGHRA, CDR2 YSYEKL. Here the CDR3 reads CASSHTRASTDTQYF. CDR3 in DNA: TGCGCCAGCAGCCACACTAGAGCCAGCACAGATACGCAGTATTTT.

This rearrangement joins TRBV7-8 to TRBJ1-3; 7 positions match TRBD1. Germline CDR1 SGHVS, CDR2 FQNEAQ. V trimming: 3 bases; J trimming: 0 bases; junction bases outside the gene matches: 11. The CDR3 totals 18 residues. The CDR3 DNA follows: TGTGCCAGCAGCTTCCTACGACAGGGAATCCCCTCTGGAAACACCATATATTTT. This sequence encodes CASSFLRQGIPSGNTIYF. Supplemented by reference TRBV7-8 and TRBJ1-3, the full variable domain reads GAGVSQSPRYKVAKRGQDVALRCDPISGHVSLFWYQQALGQGPEFLTYFQNEAQLDKSGLPSDRFFAERPEGSVSTLKIQRTQQEDSAVYLCASSFLRQGIPSGNTIYFGEGSWLTVV.

V is TRBV2 and J is TRBJ2-5; 8 positions agree with TRBD2. Per the germline V gene, CDR1 is SNHLY and CDR2 is FYNNEI. This CDR3 has 13 amino acids. V shed 9 bases and J 2 bases; nucleotides not matched to a gene: 5. CDR3 in amino acids: CASCGGPQETQYF. The CDR3 DNA is TGTGCCAGTTGCGGGGGGCCTCAAGAGACCCAGTACTTC.

The gene calls are TRBV18 and TRBJ2-2; D possibly corresponds to TRBD2 (5 bases). The V and J ends lost 3 bases and 2 bases respectively, with 16 bases between them. From germline, CDR1 is KGHSH and CDR2 LQKENI. CDR3 length: 17 residues. The CDR3 DNA reads TGTGCCAGCTCACCCTTGCGGGTCGCGATCAACACCGGGGAGCTGTTTTTT. It codes for CASSPLRVAINTGELFF.

The chain employs TRBV27 and TRBJ2-3; TRBD2 matches at 11 bases. The CDR3 loop spans 16 amino acids. Trimming at V came to 3 bases and at J to 1 base, leaving 3 bases not matched to a gene. Per germline, CDR1 MNHEY and CDR2 SMNVEV (reference sequence). In DNA, the CDR3 is TGTGCCAGCAGTTTGATGACTAGCGGGGGCACAGATACGCAGTATTTT. This codes for CASSLMTSGGTDTQYF.

The chain combines TRBV9 with TRBJ2-2; TRBD2 is a possible D gene (6 bases). The germline V gene has CDR1 SGDLS and CDR2 YYNGEE. V gave up 1 base and J gave up 2 bases, with 12 bases separating them. CDR3 length equals 16 residues. The chain's CDR3 is CASSVRGDSNTGELFF. The CDR3 coding sequence is TGTGCCAGCAGCGTAAGAGGGGACTCCAACACCGGGGAGCTGTTTTTT.

The table lists this clone with a count of one. The rearrangement links TRBV27 to TRBJ2-3; D possibly corresponds to TRBD2 (7 bases). The CDR3 loop spans 16 amino acids. Germline values: CDR1 MNHEY, CDR2 SMNVEV (reference sequence). Trimming removed 3 bases at V and 0 bases at J, with 13 bases between. CDR3 sequence reads: CASSFAGARSTDTQYF. For the CDR3, the DNA is TGTGCCAGCAGTTTTGCGGGGGCTCGTAGCACAGATACGCAGTATTTT.

V and J are TRBV2 and TRBJ1-2, with 11 bases fitting TRBD1. The CDR3 totals 14 residues. Germline V CDR1 and CDR2: SNHLY, FYNNEI. Trimming cost V 4 bases and J 2 bases; bases outside gene matches: 0. CDR3 bases: TGTGCCAGCAGTGGGGACAGGGGGAACTATGGCTACACCTTC. This codes for CASSGDRGNYGYTF.

This chain connects TRBV29-1 to TRBJ1-5, with D uncertain. The CDR3 has 13 amino acids. Trimming left V 4 bases short and J 4 bases short, with 11 bases between. Germline loops: CDR1 SQVTM, CDR2 ANQGSEA. The CDR3 DNA reads TGCAGCGTTGCACAGTCGGGGAATCAGCCCCAGCATTTT. This translates into CSVAQSGNQPQHF.

This chain uses TRBV30 with TRBJ2-1; D call uncertain. The V end was cut by 5 bases, the J end by 13 bases, with 18 bases between. There are 12 residues in the CDR3. Germline V CDR1 and CDR2: GTSNPN, SVGIG (reference sequence). CDR3 coding DNA: TGTGCCTGGGCGGCCTACGGATGGAAACAGTTCTTC. This encodes CAWAAYGWKQFF. Full variable domain (remainder filled in from reference TRBV30 and TRBJ2-1): SQTIHQWPATLVQPVGSPLSLECTVEGTSNPNLYWYRQAAGRGLQLLFYSVGIGQISSEVPQNLSASRPQDRQFILSSKKLLLSDSGFYLCAWAAYGWKQFFGPGTRLTVL.

This chain links TRBV5-4 with TRBJ2-6; TRBD1 matches 7 bases. Germline assignment: CDR1 SGHNT and CDR2 YYREEE (reference sequence). This CDR3 comprises 16 residues. Trimming took 3 bases from V and 0 from J; bases not matched to a gene: 3. CDR3 region: CASSSGQNSGANVLTF. CDR3 coding DNA: TGTGCCAGCAGCTCGGGACAGAACTCTGGGGCCAACGTCCTGACTTTC. Based on the CDR3 plus reference TRBV5-4 and TRBJ2-6, the full variable domain is ETGVTQSPTHLIKTRGQQVTLRCSSQSGHNTVSWYQQALGQGPQFIFQYYREEENGRGNFPPRFSGLQFPNYSSELNVNALELDDSALYLCASSSGQNSGANVLTFGAGSRLTVL.

The chain uses TRBV6-5 and TRBJ1-1, with 7 bases matching TRBD1. The germline CDR1 and CDR2 sequences are MNHEY and SVGAGI. This CDR3 is built from 13 residues. The trim removed 5 bases at V and 6 bases at J, leaving 6 bases unmatched. The CDR3 is CASSRQGRAEAFF. DNA for the CDR3: TGTGCCAGCAGTCGACAGGGTAGGGCTGAAGCTTTCTTT.

V and J are TRBV14 and TRBJ2-5, with 13 nucleotides matching TRBD2. This CDR3 region has 18 residues. Germline V lookup: CDR1 SGHDN, CDR2 FVKESK. The V segment lost 4 bases and the J segment 5 bases; nucleotides outside the gene matches: 13. CDR3 amino acids: CASSRRTSGGWAIETQYF. As DNA, the CDR3 is TGTGCCAGCAGCCGCAGGACTAGCGGGGGATGGGCGATCGAGACCCAGTACTTC.

About this clone itself: A read error may account for a junction end that differs from germline. The chain links TRBV7-9 to TRBJ1-5; 7 nucleotides agree with TRBD1. The CDR3 is 16 residues long. Germline-derived CDR1 and CDR2 are SEHNR and FQNEAQ (reference sequence). The CDR3 DNA reads as TGTGCCAGCAGCCTAACTACAGGGGTGGGCAATGAGCCCCAGCATTTT. Amino acids: CASSLTTGVGNEPQHF.

A single count supports this clone. V gene TRBV19 combines with J gene TRBJ2-3, with TRBD2 identical over 7 bases. The V gene end was trimmed by 1 base and the J gene end by 3 bases; junction bases not matched to a gene: 4. Germline-derived CDR1 and CDR2 are LNHDA and SQIVND (reference sequence). The CDR3 is 15 amino acids. As DNA, the CDR3 is TGTGCCAGTAGTATAGGAGCGGGGAGGACAGATACGCAGTATTTT. It codes for CASSIGAGRTDTQYF.